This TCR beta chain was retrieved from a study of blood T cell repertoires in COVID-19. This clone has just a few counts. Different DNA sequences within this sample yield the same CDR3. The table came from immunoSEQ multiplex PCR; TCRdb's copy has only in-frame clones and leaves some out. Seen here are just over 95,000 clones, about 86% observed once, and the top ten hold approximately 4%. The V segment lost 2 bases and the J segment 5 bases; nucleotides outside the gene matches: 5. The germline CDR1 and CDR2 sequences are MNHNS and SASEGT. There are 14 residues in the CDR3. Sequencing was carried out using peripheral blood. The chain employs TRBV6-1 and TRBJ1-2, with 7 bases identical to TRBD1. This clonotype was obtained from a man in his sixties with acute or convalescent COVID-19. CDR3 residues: CASSERGQSYGYTF. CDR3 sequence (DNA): TGTGCCAGCAGTGAACGGGGACAGTCTTATGGCTACACCTTC.